The 20 T cell receptor beta chains given below trace back to one sample, sequenced in a study of early T cells in non-severe SARS-CoV-2 infection. One entry per CDR3 protein, called by TCRdb with MiXCR from the 5' RACE reads. The sample lists roughly 40,000 distinct CDR3 sequences, around 6.9% occurring once. Sequencing was done on a sample of whole blood. The receptors were sampled from an adult who was a healthcare worker with PCR-confirmed SARS-CoV-2 infection or an uninfected control (not recorded which).

This rearrangement joins TRBV4-2 to TRBJ2-1; D gene unclear. The CDR3 contains 11 residues. The V end lost 3 bases, the J end lost 12 bases, and 9 bases lay between the germline ends. CDR1 LGHNA and CDR2 YNFKEQ come from the germline V gene. CDR3 region: CASSQTGTQFF. In DNA, the CDR3 is TGTGCCAGCAGCCAGACGGGTACGCAGTTCTTC.

This clonotype was counted only a few times. This CDR3 is CASSPARDIYGYTF. CDR3 sequence (DNA): TGTGCCAGCTCTCCCGCCAGGGACATATATGGCTACACCTTC. The chain joins TRBV18 to TRBJ1-2, with D possibly being TRBD1 (6 bases). The CDR3 has 14 amino acids. The V gene lost 6 bases and the J gene lost 5 bases, with 16 bases spanning the gap. Looked up from germline, CDR1 is KGHSH and CDR2 is LQKENI. Full variable domain (outside the CDR3, taken from reference TRBV18 and TRBJ1-2): NAGVMQNPRHLVRRRGQEARLRCSPMKGHSHVYWYRQLPEEGLKFMVYLQKENIIDESGMPKERFSAEFPKEGPSILRIQQVVRGDSAAYFCASSPARDIYGYTFGSGTRLTVV.

This clonotype was observed a handful of times. The chain couples TRBV20-1 to TRBJ2-7; TRBD2 matches at 9 bases. The junction had 5 bases not matched to a gene; V was cut back by 0 bases and J by 5 bases. Germline V lookup: CDR1 DFQATT, CDR2 SNEGSKA (reference sequence). The CDR3 sequence is 14 residues long. In nucleotides, the CDR3 is TGCAGTGCTAGAGACGTAGCGGGGGAAGACGAGCAGTACTTC. Translated, it gives CSARDVAGEDEQYF.

CDR3 nucleotide sequence: TGTGCCAGCAGCCACTCACAGGGGATTAGTTACTCTGGAAACACCATATATTTT. As protein: CASSHSQGISYSGNTIYF. The V gene is TRBV3-1, the J gene TRBJ1-3; 7 positions match TRBD1. Germline values: CDR1 LGHDT, CDR2 YNNKEL (reference sequence). Trimming took 3 bases from V and 0 from J; bases not matched to a gene: 11. The CDR3 has 18 amino acids.

This clonotype has ten or more counts. The CDR3 sequence is CASSFGGDTEAFF. DNA for the CDR3: TGCGCCAGCAGCTTCGGCGGCGACACTGAAGCTTTCTTT. The chain links TRBV5-1 to TRBJ1-1, with D uncertain. CDR1 is SGHRS and CDR2 is YFSETQ in the germline V gene. V lost 2 bases, J lost 3 bases, and 8 bases lay in between. The CDR3 is 13 residues long.

CDR3 loop: CASKYPTGQGDEKLFF. The CDR3 region has the DNA TGTGCCAGCAAATATCCCACTGGACAGGGTGACGAAAAACTGTTTTTT. V and J are TRBV19 and TRBJ1-4; 8 bases are shared with TRBD1. CDR3 size: 16 residues. Germline lookup yields CDR1 LNHDA and CDR2 SQIVND (reference sequence). V shed 9 bases and J 8 bases; nucleotides not matched to a gene: 17. Looking up the rest from reference TRBV19 and TRBJ1-4 gives the full variable domain: DGGITQSPKYLFRKEGQNVTLSCEQNLNHDAMYWYRQDPGQGLRLIYYSQIVNDFQKGDIAEGYSVSREKKESFPLTVTSAQKNPTAFYLCASKYPTGQGDEKLFFGSGTQLSVL.

The J gene is TRBJ2-7, the V gene TRBV3-1; TRBD2 matches at 9 bases. There are 17 residues in the CDR3. J gave up 2 bases and V 0 bases, and 8 bases lay outside the gene matches. In germline, CDR1 is LGHDT, CDR2 YNNKEL (reference sequence). CDR3 coding DNA: TGTGCCAGCAGCCAAGATCTAGCGGGGCCTACAACCTACGAGCAGTACTTC. It codes for CASSQDLAGPTTYEQYF.

This clonotype has ten or more counts. The rearrangement uses TRBV20-1 and TRBJ1-1; 10 nucleotides align to TRBD1. Germline V gene lookup returns CDR1 DFQATT and CDR2 SNEGSKA (reference sequence). V trimming: 1 base; J trimming: 1 base; junction bases outside the gene matches: 12. This CDR3 comprises 18 residues. CDR3 protein: CSARGSGQGGRGNTEAFF. The CDR3, as DNA: TGCAGTGCTAGAGGAAGTGGACAGGGGGGGAGAGGGAACACTGAAGCTTTCTTT.

In this sample, this clonotype turned up a few times. This chain joins TRBV11-2 and TRBJ2-7; D is unresolved. The CDR3 has 13 residues. V lost 2 bases and J 3 bases, leaving 8 bases between the germline ends. CDR1 is SGHAT and CDR2 is FQNNGV in the germline V gene. CDR3 residues: CASSLSRYYEQYF. The CDR3 nucleotides are TGTGCCAGCAGCTTATCACGTTACTACGAGCAGTACTTC. The full variable domain, rest sourced from reference TRBV11-2 and TRBJ2-7, is EAGVAQSPRYKIIEKRQSVAFWCNPISGHATLYWYQQILGQGPKLLIQFQNNGVVDDSQLPKDRFSAERLKGVDSTLKIQPAKLEDSAVYLCASSLSRYYEQYFGPGTRLTVT.

This clonotype was recorded at least ten times. V is TRBV7-9 and J is TRBJ1-5; D might be TRBD1 (5 bases). There are 16 residues in the CDR3. With 0 bases removed from V and 2 bases from J, the gap between germline ends came to 11 bases. Germline values: CDR1 SEHNR, CDR2 FQNEAQ (reference sequence). The CDR3 sequence: CASSLATDSRNQPQHF. For the CDR3, the DNA is TGTGCCAGCAGCTTAGCGACCGACAGTCGCAATCAGCCCCAGCATTTT.

The chain carries TRBV6-2 or TRBV6-3 and TRBJ2-7; D is possibly TRBD1 or TRBD2 (5 bases each). Trimming removed 4 bases at V and 3 bases at J, with 19 bases between. The CDR3 contains 16 residues. The germline V gene encodes CDR1 MNHEY and CDR2 SVGEGT. This CDR3 reads CASSFALRDVNYEQYF. The CDR3 DNA follows: TGTGCCAGCAGTTTCGCCCTCCGGGACGTTAACTACGAGCAGTACTTC.

This clonotype was seen more than once but under ten times. V is TRBV7-2 and J is TRBJ1-4; D unclear. The CDR3 has 14 residues. Trimming cost V 1 base and J 4 bases, with 7 bases left between them. Germline V gene sequence: CDR1 SGHTA, CDR2 FQGNSA. The CDR3 region has the DNA TGTGCCAGCAGCTTAGGGGGTCATAATGAAAAACTGTTTTTT. Translated: CASSLGGHNEKLFF. The full variable domain, its missing parts supplied by reference TRBV7-2 and TRBJ1-4, is GAGVSQSPSNKVTEKGKDVELRCDPISGHTALYWYRQSLGQGLEFLIYFQGNSAPDKSGLPSDRFSAERTGGSVSTLTIQRTQQEDSAVYLCASSLGGHNEKLFFGSGTQLSVL.

Many counts were recorded for this clonotype. The genes are TRBV2 and TRBJ1-1; 10 nucleotides align to TRBD1. The CDR3 spans 15 residues. Germline V lookup: CDR1 SNHLY, CDR2 FYNNEI. V dropped 3 bases and J dropped 6; count of bases not matched to a gene: 7. DNA for the CDR3: TGTGCCAGCAGTGATTCCAGGACAGGGGGGTCTGAAGCTTTCTTT. It specifies CASSDSRTGGSEAFF.

The chain is built from TRBV20-1 and TRBJ1-1; possibly TRBD1 for D (5 bases). V was clipped by 3 bases and J by 13 bases, with 21 bases between them. This CDR3 is 13 amino acids long. Germline lookup yields CDR1 DFQATT and CDR2 SNEGSKA (reference sequence). The CDR3 reads CSASRSGARIIFF. The CDR3 coding sequence is TGCAGTGCTAGTCGGTCCGGGGCGCGAATAATTTTCTTT.

This clonotype was seen many times. The J gene is TRBJ1-2, the V gene TRBV12-3 or TRBV12-4, with D perhaps TRBD1 (5 bases). CDR3 length: 13 amino acids. The V end lost 6 bases, the J end lost 7 bases, and 15 bases lay between the germline ends. The CDR3 DNA reads TGTGCCAGCAGGCAAAACGGGGGAAGTGGCTACACCTTC. It specifies CASRQNGGSGYTF.

J is TRBJ2-7 and V is TRBV5-5; the D gene is possibly TRBD2 (5 bases). The CDR3 spans 15 residues. Trimming stripped 6 bases from V and 1 base from J, with 17 bases between. Germline CDR1 is SGHKS and CDR2 is YYEKEE (reference sequence). Written as DNA, the CDR3 is TGTGCCAGCAAGATGCGGACGGGGATTTCCTACGAGCAGTACTTC. It specifies CASKMRTGISYEQYF.

The rearrangement links TRBV5-1 to TRBJ2-1; D may match TRBD1 or TRBD2 (5 bases each). The CDR3 consists of 15 residues. The germline CDR1 and CDR2 sequences are SGHRS and YFSETQ. V shed 4 bases and J shed 6 bases, with 17 bases lying between them. CDR3 coding DNA: TGCGCCAGCAGCCCTGCCAGCAGGGAGCTCAATGAGCAGTTCTTC. This translates into CASSPASRELNEQFF.

This clonotype was detected a few times. The chain joins TRBV7-9 to TRBJ2-1; D is possibly TRBD1 (6 bases). Looked up from germline, CDR1 is SEHNR and CDR2 is FQNEAQ (reference sequence). The germline V and J ends were trimmed by 6 bases and 0 bases, with 12 bases remaining between them. The CDR3 covers 15 residues. This CDR3 reads CASSRDTSSYNEQFF. As DNA, the CDR3 is TGTGCCAGCAGTCGGGACACCAGCTCCTACAATGAGCAGTTCTTC. The full variable domain, completed using reference TRBV7-9 and TRBJ2-1, is DTGVSQNPRHKITKRGQNVTFRCDPISEHNRLYWYRQTLGQGPEFLTYFQNEAQLEKSRLLSDRFSAERPKGSFSTLEIQRTEQGDSAMYLCASSRDTSSYNEQFFGPGTRLTVL.

In this sample, this clonotype turned up many times. This chain joins TRBV6-5 and TRBJ2-7; D call uncertain. V lost 6 bases and J lost 6, with 12 bases in between. Germline lookup yields CDR1 MNHEY and CDR2 SVGAGI. The length of the CDR3 is 12 residues. The DNA for the CDR3 is TGTGCCAGCAGCCCCGGTCGACGCGAGCAGTACTTC. Translating gives CASSPGRREQYF.

There are a few counts of this clonotype. The V gene is TRBV28, the J gene TRBJ1-1; 7 nucleotides line up with TRBD1. V shed 8 bases and J 5 bases; nucleotides not matched to a gene: 11. CDR1 MDHEN and CDR2 SYDVKM come from the germline V gene. The CDR3 sequence is 14 residues long. This CDR3 is CASEFRPGGTEAFF. The CDR3 nucleotides are TGTGCCAGCGAGTTTCGGCCAGGGGGAACTGAAGCTTTCTTT.